Below are 19 T cell receptor beta chains sequenced from a single sample in a study of technical replicates of blood from several donors. Sequencing used immunoSEQ multiplex PCR; TCRdb keeps in-frame clones, though not all of them. The sample lists approximately 93,000 clones, about 94% occurring once. The sequenced sample was T cells isolated from PBMCs. Receptors originate from a human donor in good health.

In nucleotides, the CDR3 is TGTGCCAGCATTGGGACAGGTTATCCCTACGAGCAGTACTTC. Translating it yields CASIGTGYPYEQYF. This chain connects TRBV2 to TRBJ2-7; 8 nucleotides agree with TRBD1. The CDR3 contains 14 residues. V shed 7 bases, J shed 2 bases, and the junction held 7 bases outside the gene matches. Germline loops: CDR1 SNHLY, CDR2 FYNNEI.

Details on this clone: At one of its ends the junction is not consistent with the germline gene, which may arise from a read error. The rearrangement links TRBV10-2 to TRBJ2-4; 8 bases match TRBD1. CDR1 is WSHSY and CDR2 is SAAADI in the germline V gene. The CDR3 sequence is 12 residues long. CDR3 amino acids: CASSYGGQGSHF. The CDR3 DNA reads TGCGCCAGCAGTTATGGCGGACAGGGCTCGCACTTC.

CDR3 residues: CASKRENSYEQYF. As DNA, the CDR3 is TGTGCCAGCAAGCGGGAGAACTCCTACGAGCAGTACTTC. V gene TRBV2 combines with J gene TRBJ2-7; 8 nucleotides align to TRBD2. CDR3 size: 13 residues. CDR1 SNHLY and CDR2 FYNNEI come from the germline V gene. The J segment lost 0 bases and the V segment lost 7 bases, leaving 2 bases of the junction unmatched.

The chain links TRBV2 to TRBJ1-4; D possibly corresponds to TRBD1 (6 bases). Per the germline V gene, CDR1 is SNHLY and CDR2 is FYNNEI. Trimming shortened V by 7 bases and J by 0 bases, and 18 bases separated the two germline ends. This CDR3 is built from 17 residues. The chain's CDR3 is CASNWEGGAATNEKLFF. The CDR3 nucleotides read TGTGCCAGCAATTGGGAGGGGGGTGCTGCAACTAATGAAAAACTGTTTTTT.

Only one count was recorded for this clone. The chain couples TRBV9 to TRBJ2-7; 7 nucleotides line up with TRBD1. V dropped 4 bases and J dropped 6; count of bases not matched to a gene: 13. The CDR3 is made up of 15 amino acids. The germline V gene has CDR1 SGDLS and CDR2 YYNGEE. The CDR3 loop reads CASSLQGVKVTEQYF. DNA of the CDR3: TGTGCCAGCAGCCTGCAGGGGGTAAAGGTAACCGAGCAGTACTTC.

In this sample, this clone turned up once. The rearrangement joins TRBV18 to TRBJ2-2; 9 bases align to TRBD1. The CDR3 has 16 amino acids. V lost 3 bases, J lost 3 bases, and 5 bases stayed unmatched. Germline assignment: CDR1 KGHSH and CDR2 LQKENI. Here the CDR3 DNA reads TGTGCCAGCTCACCCTCACAGGGGGCGGACACCGGGGAGCTGTTTTTT. This translates into CASSPSQGADTGELFF.

V usage is TRBV2 and J usage is TRBJ1-4, with D unresolved. Looked up from germline, CDR1 is SNHLY and CDR2 is FYNNEI. CDR3 size: 12 residues. V gave up 6 bases and J gave up 8 bases, with 10 bases separating them. In DNA form, the CDR3 reads TGTGCCAGCAGAGGAGTCGAAGAAAAACTGTTTTTT. This encodes CASRGVEEKLFF.

The gene calls are TRBV28 and TRBJ1-1; D gene unclear. Germline V CDR1 and CDR2: MDHEN, SYDVKM. CDR3 length: 13 residues. V lost 3 bases and J lost 1, with 6 bases in between. The CDR3 DNA reads as TGTGCCAGCAGTTTCGCAGGGAACACTGAAGCTTTCTTT. Protein: CASSFAGNTEAFF.

The chain has TRBV2 and TRBJ2-5; no reliable D call. Germline V CDR1 and CDR2: SNHLY, FYNNEI. V lost 3 bases to trimming and J lost 5 bases, with 10 bases between them. This CDR3 has 13 amino acids. CDR3: CASSEFLRETQYF. DNA for the CDR3: TGTGCCAGCAGTGAGTTCCTACGGGAGACCCAGTACTTC.

The J gene is TRBJ2-3, the V gene TRBV6-5, with TRBD1 identical over 7 bases. V trimming: 5 bases; J trimming: 2 bases; junction bases outside the gene matches: 4. This CDR3 has 14 residues. CDR1 and CDR2 (germline): MNHEY, SVGAGI. CDR3 region: CASSRTGATDTQYF. In DNA, the CDR3 is TGTGCCAGCAGTAGGACAGGAGCCACAGATACGCAGTATTTT.

The chain employs TRBV2 and TRBJ2-7; TRBD1 might be the D (5 bases). This CDR3 has 12 amino acids. Trimming left V 5 bases short and J 9 bases short, with 14 bases between. The germline V gene encodes CDR1 SNHLY and CDR2 FYNNEI. CDR3 DNA: TGTGCCAGCAGTCTTTCCAGGGATGGGCAGTACTTC. Translating gives CASSLSRDGQYF.

The J gene is TRBJ1-3, the V gene TRBV6-1; weak D call: TRBD1 (5 bases). CDR1 and CDR2 from the germline V gene are MNHNS and SASEGT. CDR3 length: 15 residues. V shed 6 bases and J shed 0 bases, with 12 bases lying between them. The CDR3 coding sequence is TGTGCCAGCAGGGTCTACAGGCGCTCTGGAAACACCATATATTTT. Translation gives CASRVYRRSGNTIYF.

The chain uses TRBV7-6 and TRBJ2-7, with a tentative D call TRBD1 (6 bases). The V end lost 5 bases, the J end lost 4 bases, and 15 bases lay between the germline ends. CDR3 length: 14 amino acids. Germline values: CDR1 SGHVS, CDR2 FNYEAQ. The CDR3 reads CASSPPDRKYEQYF. In nucleotides, the CDR3 is TGTGCCAGCAGCCCCCCGGACAGAAAGTACGAGCAGTACTTC.

The chain combines TRBV5-4 with TRBJ2-3, with 13 positions matching TRBD2. CDR1 and CDR2 from the germline V gene are SGHNT and YYREEE (reference sequence). This CDR3 has 16 amino acids. The J segment lost 3 bases and the V segment lost 4 bases, leaving 5 bases of the junction unmatched. DNA for the CDR3: TGTGCCAGCAGCCAAGGACTAGCGGGAGTTACAGATACGCAGTATTTT. Translation gives CASSQGLAGVTDTQYF.

J is TRBJ2-7 and V is TRBV6-6, with 9 nucleotides matching TRBD1. V shed 5 bases and J 6 bases; nucleotides not matched to a gene: 8. Germline V CDR1 and CDR2: MNHNY, SVGAGI (reference sequence). This CDR3 is 14 amino acids long. The CDR3 DNA follows: TGTGCCAGCAGTGATTCCGGGACAGGGCCCGAGCAGTACTTC. Translated, it gives CASSDSGTGPEQYF.

The CDR3 is CATSRDTLAADTQYF. CDR3 DNA: TGTGCCACCAGCAGAGATACCCTAGCGGCAGATACGCAGTATTTT. V and J are TRBV15 and TRBJ2-3; 7 bases agree with TRBD2. CDR1 LNHNV and CDR2 YYDKDF come from the germline V gene (reference sequence). The junction had 4 bases not matched to a gene; V was cut back by 0 bases and J by 4 bases. CDR3 size: 15 residues.

This chain uses TRBV6-1 with TRBJ2-7; no reliable D call. The CDR3 runs 11 residues. Trimming pared 6 bases from V and 5 bases from J, leaving 8 bases between. Per the germline V gene, CDR1 is MNHNS and CDR2 is SASEGT. As DNA, the CDR3 is TGTGCCAGCAGCCGGTCCGACGAGCAGTACTTC. Translated: CASSRSDEQYF.

The J gene is TRBJ2-7, the V gene TRBV10-1; TRBD1 matches 8 bases. V lost 3 bases and J lost 5; bases outside the gene matches: 9. The CDR3 runs 15 residues. Germline loops: CDR1 WNHNN, CDR2 SYGVQD (reference sequence). The CDR3 loop is CASSDLGQGTDEQYF. The CDR3, as DNA: TGCGCCAGCAGTGACCTCGGACAGGGTACGGACGAGCAGTACTTC.

The chain recombines TRBV19 with TRBJ2-1; 10 nucleotides align to TRBD2. The CDR3 is 18 amino acids. Looked up from germline, CDR1 is LNHDA and CDR2 is SQIVND (reference sequence). Trimming took 3 bases from V and 0 from J; bases not matched to a gene: 8. Written as DNA, the CDR3 is TGTGCCAGTAGTATCGTCCTAGCGGGGGCCGGCTCCTACAATGAGCAGTTCTTC. As protein: CASSIVLAGAGSYNEQFF.